Reported below is one T cell receptor beta chain. Cohorts were assigned according to the clinical history that participants reported. CDR1 ENHRY and CDR2 SYGVKD come from the germline V gene. V lost 0 bases to trimming and J lost 4 bases; unmatched junction nucleotides: 12. This CDR3 contains 21 residues. The data were obtained in a study of blood T cell repertoires in COVID-19. The method was immunoSEQ multiplex PCR; TCRdb's version includes in-frame clones alone and lacks a portion of them. The sample consists of fewer than 500,000 clones, 75% to 90% of them appearing once. This sequence originates from a man aged 25 to 45 who had recovered from COVID-19. The sequencing sample was made of PBMCs or T cells enriched from blood (not recorded which). The genes are TRBV10-3 and TRBJ2-1; 16 bases are shared with TRBD2. The DNA for the CDR3 is TGTGCCATCAGTGAGTCTGCCCCCGGGACTAGCGGGAGGGCCAAGTACAATGAGCAGTTCTTC. Encoded protein: CAISESAPGTSGRAKYNEQFF.